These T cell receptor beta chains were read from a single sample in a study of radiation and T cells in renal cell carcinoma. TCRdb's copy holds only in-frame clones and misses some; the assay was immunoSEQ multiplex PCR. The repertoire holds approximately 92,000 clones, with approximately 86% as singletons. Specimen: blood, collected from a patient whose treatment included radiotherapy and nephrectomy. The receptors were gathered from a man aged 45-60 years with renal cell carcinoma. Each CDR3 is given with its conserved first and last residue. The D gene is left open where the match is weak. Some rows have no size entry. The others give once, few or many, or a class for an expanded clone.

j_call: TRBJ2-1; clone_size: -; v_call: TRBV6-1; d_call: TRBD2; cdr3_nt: TGTGCCAGCAGTGTCTTGACTAGCGGGGGGGGAGAGCAGTTCTTC; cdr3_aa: CASSVLTSGGGEQFF
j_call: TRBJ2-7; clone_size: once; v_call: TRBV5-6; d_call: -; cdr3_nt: TGTGCCAGCAGCTTGTCTCGGTCGGCCGACTACGAGCAGTACTTC; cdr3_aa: CASSLSRSADYEQYF
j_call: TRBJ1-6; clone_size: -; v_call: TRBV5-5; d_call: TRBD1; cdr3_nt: TGTGCCAGCAGCGGACAGGCCAATTCACCCCTCCACTTT; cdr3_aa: CASSGQANSPLHF
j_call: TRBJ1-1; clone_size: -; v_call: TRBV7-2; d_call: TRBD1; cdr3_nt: TGTGCCAGCAGCTGGACAGGGGGCCCGAACACTGAAGCTTTCTTT; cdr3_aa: CASSWTGGPNTEAFF
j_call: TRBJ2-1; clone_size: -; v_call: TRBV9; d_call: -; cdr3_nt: TGTGCCAGCAGCGTAGGGCACACCTACAATGAGCAGTTCTTC; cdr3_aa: CASSVGHTYNEQFF
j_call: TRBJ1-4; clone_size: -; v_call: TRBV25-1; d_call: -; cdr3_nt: TGTGCCAGCCTCGAAAATGAAAAACTGTTTTTT; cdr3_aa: CASLENEKLFF
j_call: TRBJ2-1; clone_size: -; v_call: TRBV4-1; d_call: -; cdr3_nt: TGCGCCAGCAGCCAAGAGGGGAGAGGCGATGAGCAGTTCTTC; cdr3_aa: CASSQEGRGDEQFF
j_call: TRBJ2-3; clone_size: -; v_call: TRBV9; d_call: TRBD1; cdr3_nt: TGTGCCAGCAGCGTGGGACAGTCTTTCACAGATACGCAGTATTTT; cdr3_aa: CASSVGQSFTDTQYF
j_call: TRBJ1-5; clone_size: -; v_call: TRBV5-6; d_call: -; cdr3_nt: TGTGCCAGCAGCTTGTACACAGGGATAGGTCAGCCCCAGCATTTT; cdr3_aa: CASSLYTGIGQPQHF
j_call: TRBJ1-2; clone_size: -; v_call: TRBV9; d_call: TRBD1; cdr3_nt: TGTGCCAGCAGCGTACAGGGGGGCGGCTACACCTTC; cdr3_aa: CASSVQGGGYTF
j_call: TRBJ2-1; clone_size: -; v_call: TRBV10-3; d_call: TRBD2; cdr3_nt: TGTGCCATTTCCCTCGAGAGCGGGAGGGTGGACAATGAGCAGTTCTTC; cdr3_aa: CAISLESGRVDNEQFF
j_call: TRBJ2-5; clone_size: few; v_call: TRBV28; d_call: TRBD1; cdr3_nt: TGTGCCAGCAGCCCCCCGACAGGGAGAAAAGAGACCCAGTACTTC; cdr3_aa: CASSPPTGRKETQYF
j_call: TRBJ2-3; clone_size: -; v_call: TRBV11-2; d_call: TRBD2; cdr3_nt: TGTGCCAGCAGCTTTCGACTAGCGGGAGGACACACAGATACGCAGTATTTT; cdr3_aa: CASSFRLAGGHTDTQYF
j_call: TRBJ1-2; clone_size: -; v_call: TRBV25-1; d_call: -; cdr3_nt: TGTGCCAGCAGTCCCCACAAAACCTTGGGGGGTTACACCTTC; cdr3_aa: CASSPHKTLGGYTF
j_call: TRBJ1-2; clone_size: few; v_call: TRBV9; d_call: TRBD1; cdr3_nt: TGTGCCAGCAGCGGACAGGGAAACAACTATGGCTACACCTTC; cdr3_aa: CASSGQGNNYGYTF
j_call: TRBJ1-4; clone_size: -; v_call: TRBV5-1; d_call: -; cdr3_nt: TGCGCCAGCAGCTTGGCCAATTCGGGCTCCTACTCCCTTAATGAAAAACTGTTTTTT; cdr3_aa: CASSLANSGSYSLNEKLFF
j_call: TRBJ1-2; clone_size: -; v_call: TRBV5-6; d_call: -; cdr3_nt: TGTGCCAGCAGCATTAGTTCCCGGGACGATAACTATGGCTACACCTTC; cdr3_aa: CASSISSRDDNYGYTF
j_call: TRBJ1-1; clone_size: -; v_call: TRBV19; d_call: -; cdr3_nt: TGTGCCAGTAGTATGGCCGAAGGAGGGAACACTGAAGCTTTCTTT; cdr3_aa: CASSMAEGGNTEAFF
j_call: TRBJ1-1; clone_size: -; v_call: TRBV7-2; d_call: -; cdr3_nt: TGTGCCAGCAGCTCAACGACAGGGAACACTGAAGCTTTCTTT; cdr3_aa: CASSSTTGNTEAFF
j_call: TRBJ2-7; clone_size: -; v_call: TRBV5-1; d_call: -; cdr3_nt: TGCGCCAGCAGCTTGGGGAACCAGGAAAACGAGCAGTACTTC; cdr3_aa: CASSLGNQENEQYF
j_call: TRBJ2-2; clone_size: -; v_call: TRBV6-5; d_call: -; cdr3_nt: TGTGCCAGCAGACTGACGGACTTCACCGGGGAGCTGTTTTTT; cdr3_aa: CASRLTDFTGELFF
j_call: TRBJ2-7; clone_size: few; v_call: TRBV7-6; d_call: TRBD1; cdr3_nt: TGTGCCAGCAGCTTCCAGGGGGCCTCCTACGAGCAGTACTTC; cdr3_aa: CASSFQGASYEQYF
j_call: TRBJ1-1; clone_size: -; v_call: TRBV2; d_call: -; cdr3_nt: TGTGCCAGCAGGGGGGACGCGAACACTGAAGCTTTCTTT; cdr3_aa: CASRGDANTEAFF
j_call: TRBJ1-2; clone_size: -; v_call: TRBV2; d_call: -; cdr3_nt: TGTGCCAGCAGTGAATGGAGCTACACCTTC; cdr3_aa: CASSEWSYTF
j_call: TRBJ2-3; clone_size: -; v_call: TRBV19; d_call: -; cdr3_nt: TGTGCCAGTAGTCCAAGGACGAGCACAGATACGCAGTATTTT; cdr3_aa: CASSPRTSTDTQYF
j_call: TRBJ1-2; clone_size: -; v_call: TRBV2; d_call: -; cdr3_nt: TGTGCCAGCAGACAGGGACCTAACTATGGCTACACCTTC; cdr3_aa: CASRQGPNYGYTF
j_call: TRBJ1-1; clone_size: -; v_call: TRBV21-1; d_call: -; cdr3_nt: TGTGCCAGCAGCGCTCGGACAGGGTCTAACACTGAAGCTTTCTTT; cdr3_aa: CASSARTGSNTEAFF
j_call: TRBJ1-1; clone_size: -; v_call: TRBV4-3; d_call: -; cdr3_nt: TGCGCCAGCAGCCAGCAGCTGGGGGAATCCCTCACTGAAGCTTTCTTT; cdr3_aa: CASSQQLGESLTEAFF
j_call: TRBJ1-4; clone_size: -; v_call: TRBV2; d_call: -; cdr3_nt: TGTGCCAGCAGTGATAGGTACCGGGGGCCGAATGAAAAACTGTTTTTT; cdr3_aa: CASSDRYRGPNEKLFF
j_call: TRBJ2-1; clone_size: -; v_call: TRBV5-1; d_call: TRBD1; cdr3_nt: TGCGCCAGCAGCGCAACCGGGACAGTTTACAATGAGCAGTTCTTC; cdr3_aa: CASSATGTVYNEQFF
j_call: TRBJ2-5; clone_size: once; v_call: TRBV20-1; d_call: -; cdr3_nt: TGCAGCTGCGGTGGCCAAGAGACCCAGTACTTC; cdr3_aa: CSCGGQETQYF
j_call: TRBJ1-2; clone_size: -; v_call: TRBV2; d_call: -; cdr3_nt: TGTGCCAGCACCGAGAGGGGGGCGTTGCGGTTTAACTATGGCTACACCTTC; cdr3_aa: CASTERGALRFNYGYTF
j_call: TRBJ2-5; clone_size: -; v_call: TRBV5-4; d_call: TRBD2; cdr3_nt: TGTGCCAGCAGCTTTAGGGGACTAGCGGGGGGGCCTCAAGAGACCCAGTACTTC; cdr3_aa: CASSFRGLAGGPQETQYF
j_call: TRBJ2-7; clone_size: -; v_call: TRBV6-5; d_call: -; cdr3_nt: TGTGCCAGCAGTCCTAGGACGTATACCTACGAGCAGTACTTC; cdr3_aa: CASSPRTYTYEQYF
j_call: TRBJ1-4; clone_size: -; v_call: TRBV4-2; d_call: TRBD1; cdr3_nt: TGTGCCAGCAGCCCTAGACAGGGGATAGCAACTAATGAAAAACTGTTTTTT; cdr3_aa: CASSPRQGIATNEKLFF
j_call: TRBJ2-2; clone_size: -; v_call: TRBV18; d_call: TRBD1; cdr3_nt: TGTGCCAGCACATCGTCGGACAGGAGGAGCACCGGGGAGCTGTTTTTT; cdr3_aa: CASTSSDRRSTGELFF
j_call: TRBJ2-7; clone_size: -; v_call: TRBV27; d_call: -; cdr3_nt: TGTGCCAGCCAAATTAGAGGGGGCGCGGGGGAGCAGTACTTC; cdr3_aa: CASQIRGGAGEQYF
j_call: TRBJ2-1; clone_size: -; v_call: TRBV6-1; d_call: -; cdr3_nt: TGTGCCAGCGTCGGGGCCAGCTCCTACAATGAGCAGTTCTTC; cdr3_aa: CASVGASSYNEQFF
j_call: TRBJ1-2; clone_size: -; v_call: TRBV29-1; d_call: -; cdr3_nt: TGCAGCGTTGAAGGACAGCCTAACTATGGCTACACCTTC; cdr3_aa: CSVEGQPNYGYTF
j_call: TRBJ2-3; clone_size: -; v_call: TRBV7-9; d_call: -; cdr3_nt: TGTGCCAGCAGCTCGCAGGGTGGGGGTTCCACAGATACGCAGTATTTT; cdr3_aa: CASSSQGGGSTDTQYF
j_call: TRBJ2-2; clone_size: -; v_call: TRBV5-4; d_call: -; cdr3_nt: TGTGCCAGCAGCTTGCCTTCCTCCGGGGAGCTGTTTTTT; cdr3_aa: CASSLPSSGELFF
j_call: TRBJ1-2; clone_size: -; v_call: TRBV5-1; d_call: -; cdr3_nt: TGCGCCAGCAGCTTCTGGGGCGCGGGGGGCTACACCTTC; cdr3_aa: CASSFWGAGGYTF
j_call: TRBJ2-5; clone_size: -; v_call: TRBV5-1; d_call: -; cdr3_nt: TGCGCCAGCAGCTTGGAAGGGCAAGAGACCCAGTACTTC; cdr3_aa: CASSLEGQETQYF
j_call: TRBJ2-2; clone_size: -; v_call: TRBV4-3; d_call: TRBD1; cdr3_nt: TGCGCCAGCAGCCAAGATAGGGGACAGGGCTACACCGGGGAGCTGTTTTTT; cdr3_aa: CASSQDRGQGYTGELFF
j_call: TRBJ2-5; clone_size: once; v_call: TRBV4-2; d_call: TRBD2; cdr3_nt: TGTGCCAGCAGCCAAGCCTTAGCGGGAGGACAAGAGACCCAGTACTTC; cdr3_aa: CASSQALAGGQETQYF
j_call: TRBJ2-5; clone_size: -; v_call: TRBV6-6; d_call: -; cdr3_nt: TGTGCCAGCAGTTCTCGGGAGACCCAGTACTTC; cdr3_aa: CASSSRETQYF
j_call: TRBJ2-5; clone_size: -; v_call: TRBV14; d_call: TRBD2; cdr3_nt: TGTGCCAGCAGCCAAGCGCTAGCGGGATCAGAGACCCAGTACTTC; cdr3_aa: CASSQALAGSETQYF
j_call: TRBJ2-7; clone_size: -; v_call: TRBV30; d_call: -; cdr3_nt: TGTGCCTGGAGTGCCCAGGTCACGACTAACGAGCAGTACTTC; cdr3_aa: CAWSAQVTTNEQYF
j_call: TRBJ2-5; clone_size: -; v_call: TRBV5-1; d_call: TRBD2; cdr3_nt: TGCGCCAGCAGCACCGGGACTAGCGGGGGGTATGGAAAAGAGACCCAGTACTTC; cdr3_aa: CASSTGTSGGYGKETQYF
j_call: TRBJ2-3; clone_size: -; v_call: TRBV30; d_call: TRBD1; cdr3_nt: TGTGCCTGGAGTGTACCCCCATACAGGGGGCGGAGCGGGGAGTATTTT; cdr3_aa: CAWSVPPYRGRSGEYF
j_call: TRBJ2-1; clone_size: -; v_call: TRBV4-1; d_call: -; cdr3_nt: TGCGCCAGCAGCCACCACCCGGCGAACCGCTACAATGAGCAGTTCTTC; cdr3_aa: CASSHHPANRYNEQFF
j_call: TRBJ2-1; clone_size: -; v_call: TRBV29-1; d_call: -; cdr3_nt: TGTTTCCCTGAAGCCAATGAGCAGTTCTTC; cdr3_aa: CFPEANEQFF
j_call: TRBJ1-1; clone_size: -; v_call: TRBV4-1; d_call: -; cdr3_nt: TGCGCCAGCAGCCAAGATTTCCTCGGGGGCTCTTTAGGTACTGAAGCTTTCTTT; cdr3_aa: CASSQDFLGGSLGTEAFF
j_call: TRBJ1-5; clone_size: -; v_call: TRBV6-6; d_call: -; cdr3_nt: TGTGCCAGCAGTTACGGTCGGTCGGGACCCCAGCATTTT; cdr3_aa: CASSYGRSGPQHF
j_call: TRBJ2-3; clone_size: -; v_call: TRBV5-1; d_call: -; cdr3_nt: TGCGCCAGCAGCGAAACAGCTGATACGCAGTATTTT; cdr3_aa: CASSETADTQYF
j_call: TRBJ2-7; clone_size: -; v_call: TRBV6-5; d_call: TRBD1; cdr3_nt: TGTGCCAGCAGCCGACAGGGCACCAACGAGCAGTACTTC; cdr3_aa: CASSRQGTNEQYF
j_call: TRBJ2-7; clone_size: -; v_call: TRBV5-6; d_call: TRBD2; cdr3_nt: TGTGCCAGCAGCGATACTAGCGGGAGAGTCACTTCCTACGAGCAGTACTTC; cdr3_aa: CASSDTSGRVTSYEQYF